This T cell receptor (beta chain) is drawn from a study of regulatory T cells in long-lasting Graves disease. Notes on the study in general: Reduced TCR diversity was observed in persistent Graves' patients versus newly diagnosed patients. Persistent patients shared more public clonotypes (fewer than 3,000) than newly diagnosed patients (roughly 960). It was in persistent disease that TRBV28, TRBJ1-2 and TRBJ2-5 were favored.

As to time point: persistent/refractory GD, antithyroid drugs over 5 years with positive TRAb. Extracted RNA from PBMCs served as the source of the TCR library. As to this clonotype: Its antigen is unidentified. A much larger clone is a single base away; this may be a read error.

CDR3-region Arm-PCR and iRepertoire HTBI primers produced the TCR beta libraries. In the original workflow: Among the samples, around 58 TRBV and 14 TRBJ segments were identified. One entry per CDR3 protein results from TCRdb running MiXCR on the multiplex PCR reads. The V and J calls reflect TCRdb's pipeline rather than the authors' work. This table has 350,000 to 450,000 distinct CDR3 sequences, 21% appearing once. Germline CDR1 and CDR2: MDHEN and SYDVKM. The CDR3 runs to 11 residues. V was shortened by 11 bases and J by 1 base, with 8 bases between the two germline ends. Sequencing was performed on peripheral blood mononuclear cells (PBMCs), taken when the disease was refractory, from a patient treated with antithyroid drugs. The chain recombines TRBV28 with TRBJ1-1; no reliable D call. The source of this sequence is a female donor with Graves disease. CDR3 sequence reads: CAALKNTEAFF. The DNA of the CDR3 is TGTGCCGCCCTAAAGAACACTGAAGCTTTCTTT. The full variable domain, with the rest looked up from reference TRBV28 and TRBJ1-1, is DVKVTQSSRYLVKRTGEKVFLECVQDMDHENMFWYRQDPGLGLRLIYFSYDVKMKEKGDIPEGYSVSREKKERFSLILESASTNQTSMYLCAALKNTEAFFGQGTRLTVV.